A selection of T cell receptor beta chains follows, all from one sample in a study of cytomegalovirus exposure and HLA in healthy donors. Method: immunoSEQ multiplex PCR; TCRdb's copy keeps in-frame clones and lacks some. In the table there are some 140,000 clones, 65% to 85% of which are singletons. Material for sequencing was PBMCs. These receptors were collected from a young man in good health and CMV-seronegative. The CDR3 runs from the conserved cysteine through the conserved F or W. The order of the fields is CDR3 protein, CDR3 DNA, clone size, D gene, J gene, V gene. D genes are given only for firm matches. Clone size is given for some rows only: seen once, a few or many times, or a class if the clone is expanded.

CASSPRGGHQPQHF | TGTGCCAGCAGCCCACGGGGAGGTCATCAGCCCCAGCATTTT | few | NA | TRBJ1-5 | TRBV7-2
CASSIRAGWGELFF | TGTGCCAGTAGTATCCGCGCGGGCTGGGGGGAGCTGTTTTTT | NA | NA | TRBJ2-2 | TRBV19
CASSEGLNYGYTF | TGTGCCAGCAGCGAAGGTTTAAACTATGGCTACACCTTC | NA | NA | TRBJ1-2 | TRBV14
CASSPRTPQETQYF | TGTGCCAGCAGTCCCCGCACTCCACAAGAGACCCAGTACTTC | NA | NA | TRBJ2-5 | TRBV5-6
CASSLGAGGYEQYF | TGTGCCAGCAGCTTAGGGGCAGGGGGCTACGAGCAGTACTTC | NA | TRBD1 | TRBJ2-7 | TRBV7-6
CASRWTGGTEAFF | TGTGCCAGCAGATGGACAGGGGGCACTGAAGCTTTCTTT | NA | TRBD1 | TRBJ1-1 | TRBV6-6
CASSPRDRRLGEQFF | TGTGCCAGCAGCCCCCGGGACCGAAGACTAGGAGAGCAGTTCTTC | NA | NA | TRBJ2-1 | TRBV9
CASSVADFYGYTF | TGTGCCAGCAGCGTGGCCGATTTCTATGGCTACACCTTC | NA | NA | TRBJ1-2 | TRBV9
CASSPGTGTNTEAFF | TGTGCCAGCAGCCCAGGGACAGGGACGAACACTGAAGCTTTCTTT | NA | TRBD1 | TRBJ1-1 | TRBV2
CAVRGFLNEQFF | TGTGCAGTGCGGGGATTTTTGAATGAGCAGTTCTTC | NA | NA | TRBJ2-1 | TRBV2
CASSQAGQGGYGYTF | TGCGCCAGCAGCCAAGCGGGACAGGGGGGCTATGGCTACACCTTC | NA | TRBD1 | TRBJ1-2 | TRBV4-1
CASSLSGNVQETQYF | TGTGCCAGCAGCTTATCGGGGAACGTCCAAGAGACCCAGTACTTC | NA | NA | TRBJ2-5 | TRBV7-8
CASSDSPGSYEQYF | TGTGCCAGCAGTGACTCTCCAGGGTCCTACGAGCAGTACTTC | NA | NA | TRBJ2-7 | TRBV6-4
CAISEYGPGTGGDGYTF | TGTGCCATCAGTGAATACGGTCCCGGGACAGGGGGCGACGGCTACACCTTC | NA | TRBD1 | TRBJ1-2 | TRBV10-3
CASSLASLTARGYTF | TGTGCCAGCAGCTTAGCAAGTTTGACAGCACGTGGCTACACCTTC | once | NA | TRBJ1-2 | TRBV7-9
CASSIDRGEKLFF | TGTGCCAGTAGTATAGATCGAGGGGAAAAACTGTTTTTT | once | NA | TRBJ1-4 | TRBV19
CASSSKQAKSPLHF | TGTGCCAGTAGTTCTAAACAGGCGAAATCACCCCTCCACTTT | NA | NA | TRBJ1-6 | TRBV19
CASSGRDIIGYTIYF | TGCGCCAGCAGCGGCCGGGACATTATTGGGTACACCATATATTTT | NA | NA | TRBJ1-3 | TRBV4-1
CASSQEDRGGETQYF | TGCGCCAGCAGCCAAGAGGACAGGGGAGGAGAGACCCAGTACTTC | NA | TRBD1 | TRBJ2-5 | TRBV4-3
CASSRAQDTNQPQHF | TGTGCCAGTAGCCGAGCCCAAGATACCAATCAGCCCCAGCATTTT | NA | NA | TRBJ1-5 | TRBV19
CASSYSGTRALNEQFF | TGTGCCAGCAGTTACTCTGGGACTAGAGCCCTAAATGAGCAGTTCTTC | many | TRBD2 | TRBJ2-1 | TRBV6-5
CATSRGGVANYGYTF | TGTGCCACCAGCAGAGGGGGGGTAGCTAACTATGGCTACACCTTC | NA | NA | TRBJ1-2 | TRBV15
CASSDDSSSYEQYF | TGTGCCAGCAGTGATGACAGTTCCTCCTACGAGCAGTACTTC | few | NA | TRBJ2-7 | TRBV6-5
CASSLGDRAYNEQFF | TGCGCCAGCAGCTTGGGGGACAGGGCCTACAATGAGCAGTTCTTC | NA | TRBD1 | TRBJ2-1 | TRBV5-1
CASSRTRDRVNTGELFF | TGTGCCAGCAGCCGTACCAGGGACAGGGTGAACACCGGGGAGCTGTTTTTT | NA | TRBD1 | TRBJ2-2 | TRBV5-6
CASSRTGSNYGYTF | TGCGCCAGCAGCCGAACAGGGAGCAACTATGGCTACACCTTC | NA | NA | TRBJ1-2 | TRBV4-3
CASSAYRVNYGYTF | TGTGCCAGCAGTGCCTACAGAGTTAACTATGGCTACACCTTC | NA | NA | TRBJ1-2 | TRBV2
CASSARDTGREKLFF | TGTGCCAGTAGTGCCCGGGACACCGGACGGGAAAAACTGTTTTTT | few | NA | TRBJ1-4 | TRBV19
CASSSRRGQVHEQYF | TGTGCCAGCAGCTCCCGGCGGGGACAGGTCCACGAGCAGTACTTC | once | TRBD1 | TRBJ2-7 | TRBV7-3
CASSPNRGGDPQPQHF | TGTGCCAGCTCACCAAACCGAGGAGGGGATCCTCAGCCCCAGCATTTT | NA | NA | TRBJ1-5 | TRBV18
CASSLADISREAFF | TGCGCCAGCAGCTTGGCCGACATCAGCCGTGAAGCTTTCTTT | NA | NA | TRBJ1-1 | TRBV5-1
CASSPDKETQYF | TGTGCCAGCAGTCCGGACAAAGAGACCCAGTACTTC | NA | NA | TRBJ2-5 | TRBV27
CASSFGTAYEQYF | TGTGCCAGCAGCTTTGGGACAGCCTACGAGCAGTACTTC | once | TRBD1 | TRBJ2-7 | TRBV7-9
CASSSLGESSDYGYTF | TGTGCCAGCAGCTCCCTCGGGGAGAGCAGCGACTATGGCTACACCTTC | NA | NA | TRBJ1-2 | TRBV7-9
CASSLGTGREQYF | TGTGCCAGCAGCCTCGGGACAGGGCGGGAGCAGTACTTC | NA | TRBD1 | TRBJ2-7 | TRBV7-3
CASSLESKRYEQYF | TGTGCCAGCAGCTTAGAGAGTAAGAGATACGAGCAGTACTTC | NA | NA | TRBJ2-7 | TRBV7-8
CATCGAYSDTEAFF | TGTGCCACCTGCGGGGCCTACAGTGACACTGAAGCTTTCTTT | NA | NA | TRBJ1-1 | TRBV19
CASSPESYEQYF | TGTGCCAGCAGCCCGGAGTCCTACGAGCAGTACTTC | NA | NA | TRBJ2-7 | TRBV7-2
CASSSRPAGGTDTQYF | TGTGCCAGCAGTTCCCGACCGGCGGGGGGCACAGATACGCAGTATTTT | NA | TRBD2 | TRBJ2-3 | TRBV27
CASSSRWANTEAFF | TGTGCCAGCAGCTCCCGTTGGGCGAACACTGAAGCTTTCTTT | NA | NA | TRBJ1-1 | TRBV7-2
CAWSFQGGNSPLHF | TGTGCCTGGAGTTTCCAGGGAGGCAATTCACCCCTCCACTTT | NA | NA | TRBJ1-6 | TRBV30
CASSPKNLIGDYGYTF | TGTGCCAGCTCACCAAAGAACCTAATAGGGGACTATGGCTACACCTTC | NA | NA | TRBJ1-2 | TRBV18
CAWRQGANRSPLHF | TGTGCCTGGAGACAGGGGGCGAATCGGTCACCCCTCCACTTT | NA | TRBD1 | TRBJ1-6 | TRBV30
CASKRAHGQLSSYNSPLHF | TGCGCCAGCAAGAGAGCTCACGGACAGCTGAGCTCCTATAATTCACCCCTCCACTTT | few | NA | TRBJ1-6 | TRBV4-3
CASSSTGSGELFF | TGTGCCAGTAGTTCGACAGGATCCGGGGAGCTGTTTTTT | NA | NA | TRBJ2-2 | TRBV19
CASSAPGQGPLGYTF | TGCGCCAGCAGCGCTCCGGGACAGGGTCCTCTTGGCTACACCTTC | NA | TRBD1 | TRBJ1-2 | TRBV5-1
CASSPQVGGYEQYF | TGTGCCAGCAGCCCACAGGTAGGGGGCTACGAGCAGTACTTC | NA | NA | TRBJ2-7 | TRBV7-2